The T cell receptor (beta chain) described here comes from a study of blood T cell repertoires in COVID-19. Here immunoSEQ multiplex PCR was the method, and the copy in TCRdb shows in-frame clones only, minus some. This sample yields a few hundred thousand clones, of which about 92% are seen a single time; 0.6% belongs to the top ten. Sequencing used PBMCs or T cells enriched from blood (not recorded which). This receptor was taken from a man aged 18-30 years who had recovered from COVID-19.

CDR3 DNA: TGTGCCAGCAGTTACCCACCTGGGACAGGGGGCAACGAGCAGTTCTTC. Translating gives CASSYPPGTGGNEQFF. This chain uses TRBV28 with TRBJ2-1; TRBD1 matches 12 bases. CDR3 length equals 16 residues. The V segment lost 4 bases and the J segment 10 bases; nucleotides outside the gene matches: 11. The V gene's germline CDR1 is MDHEN and CDR2 SYDVKM.